This TCR beta chain was recorded in a study of CD8+CD57+ T cells in acquired aplastic anemia. Study background: Sorted CD4+ and CD8+ cells gave an average of approximately 3.1 ug of DNA. Healthy donors gave about 10.8 million reads on average for CD4+ cells. Notes on the study in general: The same twenty-nine CD8+ CDR3 sequences occurred in patients and in controls.

TCR beta VDJ combinations and CDR3 sequences were profiled from genomic DNA. TCRdb fed the reads into MiXCR, producing one record per CDR3 protein. This table holds fewer than 250,000 distinct CDR3 sequences, approximately 49% found once. This clonotype has just a few counts. Its cognate antigen is unknown. Just one base apart from a much larger clone, this may be a read error. The receptor was derived from a human donor in good health, serving as a control. The sample comprised sorted CD4+, CD8+, or CD8+CD57+ T cells (not recorded which) from PBMCs.

The CDR3 nucleotides read TGCAGTGCTCGATCACAGGGGATGGGCACTGAAGCTTCCTTT. Translating it yields CSARSQGMGTEASF. The J gene is TRBJ1-1, the V gene TRBV20-1, with 7 positions matching TRBD1. The CDR3 is 14 amino acids. Germline V CDR1 and CDR2: DFQATT, SNEGSKA (reference sequence).